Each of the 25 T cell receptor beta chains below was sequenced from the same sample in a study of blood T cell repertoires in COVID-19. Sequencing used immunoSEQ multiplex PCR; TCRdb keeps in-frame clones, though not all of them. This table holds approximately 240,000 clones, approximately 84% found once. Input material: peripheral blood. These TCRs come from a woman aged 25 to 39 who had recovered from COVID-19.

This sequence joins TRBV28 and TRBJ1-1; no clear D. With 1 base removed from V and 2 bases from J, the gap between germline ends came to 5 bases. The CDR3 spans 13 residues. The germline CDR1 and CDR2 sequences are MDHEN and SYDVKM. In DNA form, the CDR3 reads TGTGCCAGCAGTTTATTGGCTAACACTGAAGCTTTCTTT. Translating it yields CASSLLANTEAFF.

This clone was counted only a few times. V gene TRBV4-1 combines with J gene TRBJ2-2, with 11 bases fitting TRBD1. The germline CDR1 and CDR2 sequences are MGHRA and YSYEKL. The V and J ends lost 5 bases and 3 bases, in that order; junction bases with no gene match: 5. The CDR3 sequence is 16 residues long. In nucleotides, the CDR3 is TGCGCCAGCAGCACGGGGGACAGGGGGGACACCGGGGAGCTGTTTTTT. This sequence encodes CASSTGDRGDTGELFF.

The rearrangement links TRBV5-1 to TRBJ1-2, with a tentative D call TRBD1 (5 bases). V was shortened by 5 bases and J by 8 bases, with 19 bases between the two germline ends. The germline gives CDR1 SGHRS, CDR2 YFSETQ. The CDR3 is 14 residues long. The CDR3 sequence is CASRIGKGAGGYTF. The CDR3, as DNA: TGCGCCAGCAGGATCGGAAAAGGGGCCGGGGGCTACACCTTC.

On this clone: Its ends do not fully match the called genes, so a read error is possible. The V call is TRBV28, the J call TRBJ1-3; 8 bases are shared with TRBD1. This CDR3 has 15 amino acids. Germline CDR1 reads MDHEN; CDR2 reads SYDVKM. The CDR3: CASSLGGTGGDTIYF. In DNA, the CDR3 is TGTGCCAGCAGTCTAGGGGGGACAGGTGGAGACACCATATATTTT.

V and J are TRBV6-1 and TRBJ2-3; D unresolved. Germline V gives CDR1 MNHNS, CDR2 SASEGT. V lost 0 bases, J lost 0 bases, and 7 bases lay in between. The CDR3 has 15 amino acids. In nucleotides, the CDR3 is TGTGCCAGCAGTGAAGCCCCGGGTAGCACAGATACGCAGTATTTT. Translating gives CASSEAPGSTDTQYF.

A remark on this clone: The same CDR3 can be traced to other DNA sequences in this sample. CDR3 sequence: CASRGLAVMGETQYF. DNA of the CDR3: TGTGCCAGCAGAGGTTTAGCGGTAATGGGGGAGACCCAGTACTTC. This chain uses TRBV6-5 with TRBJ2-5; D perhaps matches TRBD2 (6 bases). Between the trimmed V and J ends, which lost 6 bases and 5 bases, there was a span of 19 bases. The CDR3 runs 15 residues. CDR1 is MNHEY and CDR2 is SVGAGI in the germline V gene.

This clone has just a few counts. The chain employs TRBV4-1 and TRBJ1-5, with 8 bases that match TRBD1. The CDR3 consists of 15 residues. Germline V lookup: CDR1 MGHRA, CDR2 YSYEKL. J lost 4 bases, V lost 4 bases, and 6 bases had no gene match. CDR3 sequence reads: CASSLRGRGNQPQHF. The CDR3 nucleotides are TGCGCCAGCAGCCTCAGGGGGCGAGGGAATCAGCCCCAGCATTTT.

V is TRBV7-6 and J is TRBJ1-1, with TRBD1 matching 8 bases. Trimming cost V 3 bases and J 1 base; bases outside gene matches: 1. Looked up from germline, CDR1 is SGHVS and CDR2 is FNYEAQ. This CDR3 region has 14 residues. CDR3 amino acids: CASSFDRGNTEAFF. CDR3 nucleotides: TGTGCCAGCAGCTTTGACAGGGGGAACACTGAAGCTTTCTTT.

The CDR3 protein is CASSTPGGRSWHEQFF. The CDR3 DNA reads as TGTGCCAGCAGCACACCGGGGGGGAGATCCTGGCATGAGCAGTTCTTC. The rearrangement uses TRBV11-2 and TRBJ2-1; 8 bases line up with TRBD2. Unmatched junction bases numbered 14, after V lost 5 bases and J lost 8 bases. The CDR3 contains 16 residues. Per germline, CDR1 SGHAT and CDR2 FQNNGV.

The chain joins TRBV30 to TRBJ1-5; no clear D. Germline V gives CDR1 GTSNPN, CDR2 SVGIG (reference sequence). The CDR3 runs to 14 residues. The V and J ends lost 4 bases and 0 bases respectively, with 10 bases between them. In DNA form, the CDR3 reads TGTGCCTGGACCTCTTCGAGTAGCAATCAGCCCCAGCATTTT. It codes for CAWTSSSSNQPQHF.

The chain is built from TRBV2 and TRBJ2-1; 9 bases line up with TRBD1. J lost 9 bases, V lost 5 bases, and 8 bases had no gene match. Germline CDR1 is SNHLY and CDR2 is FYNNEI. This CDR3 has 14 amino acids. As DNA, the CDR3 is TGTGCCAGCAGTAACAGGGGGCGCCTCGGTGAGCAGTTCTTC. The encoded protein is CASSNRGRLGEQFF.

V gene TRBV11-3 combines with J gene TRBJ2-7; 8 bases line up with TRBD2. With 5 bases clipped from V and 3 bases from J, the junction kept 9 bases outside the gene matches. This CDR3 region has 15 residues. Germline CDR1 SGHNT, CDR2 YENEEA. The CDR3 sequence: CASSPSSGGFYEQYF. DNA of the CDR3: TGTGCCAGCAGCCCCTCAAGCGGGGGTTTCTACGAGCAGTACTTC. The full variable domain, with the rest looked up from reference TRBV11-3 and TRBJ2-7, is EAGVVQSPRYKIIEKKQPVAFWCNPISGHNTLYWYLQNLGQGPELLIRYENEEAVDDSQLPKDRFSAERLKGVDSTLKIQPAELGDSAVYLCASSPSSGGFYEQYFGPGTRLTVT.

The CDR3 bases are TGCGCCAGCAGCTTCGGACAGCAAGAGACCCAGTACTTC. Translation: CASSFGQQETQYF. The rearrangement joins TRBV5-1 to TRBJ2-5; the D gene is possibly TRBD1 (6 bases). This CDR3 is 13 amino acids long. Trimming took 2 bases from V and 2 from J, leaving 7 bases between them. From germline, CDR1 is SGHRS and CDR2 YFSETQ. Complete variable domain (other parts from reference TRBV5-1 and TRBJ2-5): KAGVTQTPRYLIKTRGQQVTLSCSPISGHRSVSWYQQTPGQGLQFLFEYFSETQRNKGNFPGRFSGRQFSNSRSEMNVSTLELGDSALYLCASSFGQQETQYFGPGTRLLVL.

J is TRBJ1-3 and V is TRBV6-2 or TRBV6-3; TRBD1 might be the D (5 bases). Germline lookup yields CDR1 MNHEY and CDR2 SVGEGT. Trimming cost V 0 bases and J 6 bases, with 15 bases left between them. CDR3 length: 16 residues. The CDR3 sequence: CASSYSLGGYENTIYF. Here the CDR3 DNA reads TGTGCCAGCAGTTACTCCCTCGGGGGGTATGAAAACACCATATATTTT.

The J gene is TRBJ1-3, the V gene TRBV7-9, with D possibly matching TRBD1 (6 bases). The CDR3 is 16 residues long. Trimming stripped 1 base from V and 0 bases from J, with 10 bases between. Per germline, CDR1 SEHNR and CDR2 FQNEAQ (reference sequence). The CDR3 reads CASSLVMDSSGNTIYF. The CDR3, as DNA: TGTGCCAGCAGCTTAGTAATGGACAGCTCTGGAAACACCATATATTTT.

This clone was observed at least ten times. The CDR3 loop is CASSQGPSGSYEQYF. The CDR3, as DNA: TGCGCCAGCAGCCAAGGTCCTAGCGGGTCCTACGAGCAGTACTTC. The genes are TRBV4-1 and TRBJ2-7, with 8 bases aligning to TRBD2. The CDR3 is made up of 15 amino acids. Germline V CDR1 and CDR2: MGHRA, YSYEKL. Trimming removed 1 base from V and 1 base from J; junction bases left unmatched: 3.

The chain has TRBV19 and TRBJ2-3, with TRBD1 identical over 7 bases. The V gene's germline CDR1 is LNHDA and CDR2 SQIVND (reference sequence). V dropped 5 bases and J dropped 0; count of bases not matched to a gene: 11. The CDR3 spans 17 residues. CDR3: CASSVATGRYSTDTQYF. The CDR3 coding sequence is TGTGCCAGTAGTGTGGCGACAGGGCGCTATAGCACAGATACGCAGTATTTT. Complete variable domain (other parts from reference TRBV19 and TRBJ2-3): DGGITQSPKYLFRKEGQNVTLSCEQNLNHDAMYWYRQDPGQGLRLIYYSQIVNDFQKGDIAEGYSVSREKKESFPLTVTSAQKNPTAFYLCASSVATGRYSTDTQYFGPGTRLTVL.

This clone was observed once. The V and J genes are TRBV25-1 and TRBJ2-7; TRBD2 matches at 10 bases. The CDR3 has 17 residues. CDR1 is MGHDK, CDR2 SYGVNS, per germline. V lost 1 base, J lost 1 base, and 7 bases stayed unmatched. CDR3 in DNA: TGTGCCAGCAGTGAATTACGGGCTAGCGGGAGATCCTACGAGCAGTACTTC. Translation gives CASSELRASGRSYEQYF.

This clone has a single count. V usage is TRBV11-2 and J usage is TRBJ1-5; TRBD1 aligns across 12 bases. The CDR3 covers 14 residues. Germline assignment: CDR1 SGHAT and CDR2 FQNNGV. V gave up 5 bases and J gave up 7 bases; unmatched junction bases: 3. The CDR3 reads CASSLGTGGQPQHF. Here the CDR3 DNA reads TGTGCCAGCAGCCTCGGGACAGGGGGCCAGCCCCAGCATTTT.

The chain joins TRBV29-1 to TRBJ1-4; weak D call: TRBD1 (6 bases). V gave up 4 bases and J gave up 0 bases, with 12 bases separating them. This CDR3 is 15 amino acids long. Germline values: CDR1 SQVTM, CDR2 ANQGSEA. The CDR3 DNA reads TGCAGCGTTGGAAGGGACACCGCAACTAATGAAAAACTGTTTTTT. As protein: CSVGRDTATNEKLFF.

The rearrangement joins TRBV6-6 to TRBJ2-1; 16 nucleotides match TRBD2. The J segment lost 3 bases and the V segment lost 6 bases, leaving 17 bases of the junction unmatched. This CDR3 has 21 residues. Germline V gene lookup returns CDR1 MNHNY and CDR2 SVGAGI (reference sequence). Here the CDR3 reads CASSYPSGAGLAGGGYNEQFF. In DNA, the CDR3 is TGTGCCAGCAGCTACCCGTCGGGGGCGGGACTAGCGGGAGGGGGCTACAATGAGCAGTTCTTC.

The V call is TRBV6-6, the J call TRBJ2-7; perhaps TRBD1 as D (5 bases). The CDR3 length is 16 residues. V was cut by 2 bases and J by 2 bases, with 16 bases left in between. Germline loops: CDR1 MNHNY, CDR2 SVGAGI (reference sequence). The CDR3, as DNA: TGTGCCAGCAGTTACCGCGATCGGGCAGGGACCTACGAGCAGTACTTC. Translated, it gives CASSYRDRAGTYEQYF.

The CDR3 spells CATSDLMGADGELFF. Written as DNA, the CDR3 is TGTGCCACCAGTGATTTGATGGGGGCGGACGGGGAGCTGTTTTTT. The chain combines TRBV24-1 with TRBJ2-2; tentative D call: TRBD1 (6 bases). Germline V lookup: CDR1 KGHDR, CDR2 SFDVKD. The CDR3 sequence is 15 residues long. Trimming pared 0 bases from V and 7 bases from J, leaving 11 bases between.

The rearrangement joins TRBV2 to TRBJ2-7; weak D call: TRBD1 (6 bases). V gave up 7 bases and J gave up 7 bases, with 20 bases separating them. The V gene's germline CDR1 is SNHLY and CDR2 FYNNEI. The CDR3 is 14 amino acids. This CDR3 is CASTPRGGVGEQYF. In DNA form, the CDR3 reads TGTGCCAGCACCCCTAGAGGGGGAGTTGGAGAGCAGTACTTC.

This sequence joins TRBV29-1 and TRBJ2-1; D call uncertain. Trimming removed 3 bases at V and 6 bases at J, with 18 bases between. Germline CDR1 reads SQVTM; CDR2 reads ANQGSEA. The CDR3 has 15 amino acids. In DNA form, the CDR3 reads TGCAGCGTTGAGAGGCGGCTAGTCAATTTCAATGAGCAGTTCTTC. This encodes CSVERRLVNFNEQFF.